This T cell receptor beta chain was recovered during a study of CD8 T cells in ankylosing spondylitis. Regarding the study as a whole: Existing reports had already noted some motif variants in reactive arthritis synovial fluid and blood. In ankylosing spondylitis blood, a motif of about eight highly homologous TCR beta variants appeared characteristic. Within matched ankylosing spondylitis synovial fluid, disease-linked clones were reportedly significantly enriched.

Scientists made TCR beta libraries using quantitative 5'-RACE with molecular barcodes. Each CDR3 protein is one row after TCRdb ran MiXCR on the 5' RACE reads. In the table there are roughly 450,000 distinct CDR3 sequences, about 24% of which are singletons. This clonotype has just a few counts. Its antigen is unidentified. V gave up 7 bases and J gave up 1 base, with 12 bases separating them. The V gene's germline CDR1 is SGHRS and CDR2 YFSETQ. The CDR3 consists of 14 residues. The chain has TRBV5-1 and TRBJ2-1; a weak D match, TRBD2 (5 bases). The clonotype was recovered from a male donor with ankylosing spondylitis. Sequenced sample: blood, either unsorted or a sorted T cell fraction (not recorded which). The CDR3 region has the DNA TGCGCCAGCTCAGCGGAACCTTCCTACAATGAGCAGTTCTTC. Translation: CASSAEPSYNEQFF.